This T cell receptor beta chain stems from a study of blood T cell repertoires in COVID-19. Background on the study: Samples representing acute and convalescent COVID-19 were sourced from the United States, Italy and Spain. Sources were T cells, B-cell-depleted T cells, or PBMCs; the material itself was cDNA or gDNA.

Clones were read by immunoSEQ multiplex PCR, and TCRdb kept only the in-frame ones, dropping some. The sample shows more than 50,000 clones, less than 95% of them seen only once. Trimming stripped 6 bases from V and 0 bases from J, with 4 bases between. The CDR3 spans 12 residues. CDR1 is SGHTA and CDR2 is FQGNSA in the germline V gene. The V call is TRBV7-2, the J call TRBJ2-3; no clear D gene. The sample was peripheral blood. This clonotype originated in a woman aged 40 to 50 with active COVID-19. The CDR3 loop is CASRASTDTQYF. In DNA, the CDR3 is TGTGCCAGCAGGGCTAGCACAGATACGCAGTATTTT.